This TCR beta chain was captured in a study of CD8+CD57+ T cells in acquired aplastic anemia. Study at large: The mean DNA yield obtained from sorted CD4+ and CD8+ cells came to approximately 3 ug.

Study findings and constraints: Researchers report that some 31 CD8+ CDR3 sequences appeared in both patients and controls. Between the patient and control groups, CD8+ Simpson's diversity did not differ significantly.

This clonotype was seen at least ten times. Its specificity is not known. Genomic DNA, the template, was used for profiling of the TCR beta VDJ and CDR3. In TCRdb, the reads were re-called with MiXCR into one record per CDR3 protein. The sample consists of 150,000 or so distinct CDR3 sequences, about 50% of them appearing once. Only patients with CD8+CD57+ cell expansion on flow cytometry were chosen for sequencing. V dropped 6 bases and J dropped 4; count of bases not matched to a gene: 8. Germline CDR1 MNHEY, CDR2 SVGAGI. There are 15 residues in the CDR3. The receptor was isolated from a human donor with aplastic anemia. The sequencing input was sorted CD4+, CD8+, or CD8+CD57+ T cells (not recorded which) from PBMCs. This rearrangement joins TRBV6-5 to TRBJ2-7; 11 bases are shared with TRBD2. CDR3 sequence (DNA): TGTGCCAGCAGCTACGAGACTAGCGGGAAATACGAGCAGTACTTC. This sequence encodes CASSYETSGKYEQYF.